Listed below are T cell receptor beta chains from one sample, sequenced in a study of cytomegalovirus exposure and HLA in healthy donors. Sequenced by immunoSEQ multiplex PCR; TCRdb stores in-frame clones only, minus some. The table lists roughly 60,000 clones, 70% to 85% of them singletons, with approximately 3.3% in the top ten. Input material: PBMCs. Receptors were obtained from a woman in her 40s in good health and CMV-seropositive. Each CDR3 is given with its conserved first and last residue. The D gene is left open where the match is weak. Clone size is not always given. Where it is, it says once, few, many or a class for expanded clones.

clone_size j_call d_call v_call cdr3_nt cdr3_aa
- TRBJ2-5 - TRBV11-3 TGTGCCAGCAGCTCTGCTGGGGCCCTGGGGACCCAGTACTTC CASSSAGALGTQYF
few TRBJ2-1 TRBD2 TRBV9 TGTGCCAGCAGCCTCCAGACTAGCGGGGGGGCCGTAGCTGAGCAGTTCTTC CASSLQTSGGAVAEQFF
- TRBJ2-1 - TRBV9 TGTGCCAGCAGCGTAGCAGGTAGGGGGTGGGGCAATGAGCAGTTCTTC CASSVAGRGWGNEQFF
- TRBJ1-4 TRBD1 TRBV2 TGTGCCAGCAAAGACAGGGGGCGTTCTGAAAAACTGTTTTTT CASKDRGRSEKLFF
- TRBJ2-5 TRBD2 TRBV10-3 TGTGCCGCATCGGGGGGGGGCTTGATTTCGGAGACCCAGTACTTC CAASGGGLISETQYF
few TRBJ2-1 TRBD2 TRBV7-9 TGTGCCAGCAGCTCATTAGCGGGGGGGCCCTACAATGAGCAGTTCTTC CASSSLAGGPYNEQFF
- TRBJ2-3 - TRBV11-3 TGTGCCAGCAGCCGCAGCGGTTCAGATACGCAGTATTTT CASSRSGSDTQYF
- TRBJ2-3 TRBD2 TRBV9 TGTGCCAGCAGCGTAGCGGGACTAGCGGGGGGGCCATATACGCAGTATTTT CASSVAGLAGGPYTQYF
few TRBJ2-7 - TRBV19 TGTGCCAGTAGTAGGCATTCCTCGACTGGGTCCAGCGAGCAGTACTTC CASSRHSSTGSSEQYF
- TRBJ1-2 - TRBV12-5 TGTGCTAGTGGGCCAGGGGCGAACTATGGCTACACCTTC CASGPGANYGYTF
- TRBJ2-7 TRBD1 TRBV29-1 TGCAGCGTTGTCCGGGACAGATCCTACGAGCAGTACTTC CSVVRDRSYEQYF
few TRBJ2-7 TRBD1 TRBV2 TGTGCCAGCAGTGACTACAGGGGGTCCTACGAGCAGTACTTC CASSDYRGSYEQYF
once TRBJ1-5 TRBD1 TRBV19 TGTGCCAGTAGTAGCAACAGGGGACCTCAGCCCCAGCATTTT CASSSNRGPQPQHF
- TRBJ2-5 - TRBV5-1 TGCGCCAGCAGCCCAAACCAAGAGACCCAGTACTTC CASSPNQETQYF
few TRBJ2-5 - TRBV10-3 TGTGCCATCAGTGAGCCAGGAGAGACCCAGTACTTC CAISEPGETQYF
- TRBJ1-1 TRBD1 TRBV5-4 TGTGCCAGCAGCTTTTGGCCCCGACAGGGCGACACTGAAGCTTTCTTT CASSFWPRQGDTEAFF
- TRBJ1-2 - TRBV9 TGTGCCAGCAGCGTTGGGGGCGGGACTATGGGCTACACCTTC CASSVGGGTMGYTF
- TRBJ1-5 - TRBV4-1 TGCGCCAGCAGCCCAGTGGCACATCAGCCCCAGCATTTT CASSPVAHQPQHF
- TRBJ2-5 TRBD1 TRBV15 TGTGCCACTAGGGGCGGACAGGGTATGGAGACCCAGTACTTC CATRGGQGMETQYF
- TRBJ1-2 - TRBV7-9 TGTGCCAGCAGCTTTGGGGAGGGTGGCTACACCTTC CASSFGEGGYTF
- TRBJ1-1 - TRBV19 TGTGCCAGTAGTACCACATACACTGAAGCTTTCTTT CASSTTYTEAFF
- TRBJ1-5 TRBD1 TRBV5-1 TGCGCCAGCAGCCGAACAGGGGGCAATCAGCCCCAGCATTTT CASSRTGGNQPQHF
- TRBJ2-2 TRBD2 TRBV19 TGTGCCAGTAAAATTAGCGGGGCCTACACCGGGGAGCTGTTTTTT CASKISGAYTGELFF
few TRBJ1-1 - TRBV6-6 TGTGCCAGCAGTTACTGGACTGCATACAAGGAAACTGAAGCTTTCTTT CASSYWTAYKETEAFF
once TRBJ2-3 TRBD2 TRBV6-1 TGTGCCAGCAGTGTACTAGCGGGGGGGGCCGCAGATACGCAGTATTTT CASSVLAGGAADTQYF
few TRBJ2-1 TRBD2 TRBV19 TGTGCCAGTAGTACCCGCAGGACTAGCGGGGACAATGAGCAGTTCTTC CASSTRRTSGDNEQFF
- TRBJ2-1 - TRBV11-2 TGTGCCAGCAGCTCTCTTGGGGGGGGCGGTGGCGAAAGTGAGCAGTTCTTC CASSSLGGGGGESEQFF
- TRBJ1-4 TRBD1 TRBV5-1 TGCGCCAGCAGCTTCAAGGAGGGGGCGAGGGAAAAACTGTTTTTT CASSFKEGAREKLFF
- TRBJ2-7 TRBD1 TRBV6-6 TGTGCCAGCAGTTACGACAGGGGCTTCTCCTACGAGCAGTACTTC CASSYDRGFSYEQYF
- TRBJ1-5 - TRBV6-5 TGTGCCAGCACCATACAAGGGGTAAGACAGCCCCAGCATTTT CASTIQGVRQPQHF